The rows below give T cell receptor beta chains drawn from one sample of a study of cytomegalovirus exposure and HLA in healthy donors. Sequencing used immunoSEQ multiplex PCR; TCRdb keeps in-frame clones, though not all of them. The profile shows 130,000 to 150,000 clones, over 80% of them singletons. The source material was PBMCs. The receptors stem from a woman under 40 in good health and CMV-seronegative. Both conserved end residues are part of each CDR3. Fields, in order: V gene, CDR3 protein.

v_call: TRBV27
cdr3_aa: CASSESGTLYEQYF

v_call: TRBV28
cdr3_aa: CASSPGGSSYNSPLHF

v_call: TRBV6-5
cdr3_aa: CASSRVREQYF

v_call: TRBV19
cdr3_aa: CATKTGEAGELFF

v_call: TRBV11-3
cdr3_aa: CASSPTTGNTGELFF

v_call: TRBV5-8
cdr3_aa: CASSLSWDSQSTEAFF

v_call: TRBV6-5
cdr3_aa: CASRGDREYQETQYF

v_call: TRBV28
cdr3_aa: CASSRPISGTVNEQFF

v_call: TRBV18
cdr3_aa: CASSLTSGGHPRTDTQYF

v_call: TRBV7-9
cdr3_aa: CASSSDLGRTVSYEQYF

v_call: TRBV7-9
cdr3_aa: CASSLRDRGTEAFF

v_call: TRBV10-2
cdr3_aa: CASSESQGGADEQYF

v_call: TRBV28
cdr3_aa: CASSYAASAANTDTQYF

v_call: TRBV4-1
cdr3_aa: CASSQDGVDYEQYF

v_call: TRBV9
cdr3_aa: CASSASYNEQFF

v_call: TRBV13
cdr3_aa: CASSFRRGELFF

v_call: TRBV27
cdr3_aa: CASSLSRGGPETQYF

v_call: TRBV7-2
cdr3_aa: CASSFSGNPDNSPLHF

v_call: TRBV7-9
cdr3_aa: CSSSTGGGRSPLHF

v_call: TRBV7-9
cdr3_aa: CASSTPLGTGLSGNTIYF

v_call: TRBV18
cdr3_aa: CASSPILAGTGETQYF

v_call: TRBV9
cdr3_aa: CASSGPDWYSGNTIYF

v_call: TRBV19
cdr3_aa: CASSIIGSPSDTQYF

v_call: TRBV2
cdr3_aa: CASRGTGATRETQYF

v_call: TRBV29-1
cdr3_aa: CSALPREARSTDTQYF

v_call: TRBV5-4
cdr3_aa: CASRERGGVETQYF

v_call: TRBV30
cdr3_aa: CAWSVPQGATEAFF

v_call: TRBV19
cdr3_aa: CASSVTGSGLAGRLEQYF

v_call: TRBV5-1
cdr3_aa: CASSPGQGFGELFF

v_call: TRBV29-1
cdr3_aa: CSVEDRGHGFEQFF

v_call: TRBV5-6
cdr3_aa: CASSSPGAVTYEQYF

v_call: TRBV7-2
cdr3_aa: CASSLVFYEQYF

v_call: TRBV18
cdr3_aa: CASSPPKSAGNTIYF

v_call: TRBV6-6
cdr3_aa: CASTLTGFDGYTF

v_call: TRBV6-5
cdr3_aa: CASSLQGSNYGYTF

v_call: TRBV9
cdr3_aa: CASSSGGTGELFF

v_call: TRBV15
cdr3_aa: CATSGTPGQFLDTQYF

v_call: TRBV9
cdr3_aa: CASSARTGTGNTIYF

v_call: TRBV5-1
cdr3_aa: CASSLGAASEAFF

v_call: TRBV10-1
cdr3_aa: CASSEGQGVDTQYF

v_call: TRBV30
cdr3_aa: CAWSAPLAGQGSDTQYF

v_call: TRBV7-3
cdr3_aa: CASSMSGIRTDTQYF

v_call: TRBV6-5
cdr3_aa: CASSYSRPSSSYEQYF

v_call: TRBV9
cdr3_aa: CASSVPIEGDGSGELFF

v_call: TRBV5-1
cdr3_aa: CASSLAGPRTDTQYF

v_call: TRBV30
cdr3_aa: CAWSSTGGWETQYF